This T cell receptor beta chain was found in a study of blood T cell repertoires in COVID-19. Researchers sorted participants into cohorts using their self-reported clinical history. Source study methods: From reference gene primer amplification, estimates of nucleated cell counts were derived. Libraries were prepared by immunoSEQ multiplex PCR; TCRdb keeps only in-frame clonotypes and omits some of them. The DNA gave D and trimming, while V, J and clone size come from that table. The repertoire consists of a few hundred thousand clones, with 88% occurring once and the leading ten covering 2% to 3%. The CDR3 runs 16 residues. CDR1 is MGHDK, CDR2 SYGVNS, per germline. The junction had 8 bases not matched to a gene; V was cut back by 5 bases and J by 0 bases.

This receptor was obtained from a woman aged 40 to 50 with acute COVID-19. Sequencing was performed on PBMCs or T cells enriched from blood (not recorded which). This chain uses TRBV25-1 with TRBJ2-5; 8 nucleotides agree with TRBD1. CDR3 bases: TGTGCCAGCAGTTTCACAGGGGGATTTTACCAAGAGACCCAGTACTTC. As protein: CASSFTGGFYQETQYF.